The T cell receptor beta chain under discussion was sequenced for a study of human T cells and chemical hapten exposure. Across the whole study: Upper back patch tests used 0.01% DPC, scored after 6 days. Small pooled library volume differences chiefly drove per-sample TCR yield variation.

Each CDR3 protein gets one entry after TCRdb re-called the RACE reads with MiXCR. Of some 99,000 distinct CDR3 sequences in the sample, 9% to 9.5% are singletons; the top ten hold 3% to 3.5%. Study observations and caveats: Expanded TCRs made up significantly more big CDR3 similarity clusters than controls did. DPC sensitization produced no change in TCRs with frequency above 1 in 1000.

Remarks on this clonotype: The antigen is not known.

The CDR3 covers 13 residues. Per the germline V gene, CDR1 is MGHRA and CDR2 is YSYEKL. With 4 bases removed from V and 0 bases from J, the gap between germline ends came to 7 bases. Time point noted: patch test 2, 6 weeks after DPC sensitization. Treatment meaning: therapeutic diphenylcyclopropenone sensitization with weekly scalp DPC. V gene TRBV4-1 combines with J gene TRBJ2-7; a possible D gene is TRBD1 (6 bases). The origin of this receptor is a middle-aged woman with alopecia areata. Some clones in this sample may be carry-over from other donors' samples. Sequences were derived from whole blood, sampled in connection with sensitization to the hapten diphenylcyclopropenone (DPC). CDR3: CASSRTASYEQYF. In DNA form, the CDR3 reads TGCGCCAGCAGCCGGACAGCCTCCTACGAGCAGTACTTC.